Below are 7 T cell receptor beta chains sequenced from a single sample in a study of shared clonotypes between healthy human individuals. TCRdb keeps only in-frame clones here, not all; method: immunoSEQ multiplex PCR. In the table there are fewer than 400,000 clones, approximately 74% of which are singletons. Specimen: memory CD4+ T cells sorted from blood. Subset defined: CD45RA-negative fraction. These receptors all come from a man aged 30 to 39 in good health.

The J gene is TRBJ2-1, the V gene TRBV18, with D hard to call. CDR1 and CDR2 (germline): KGHSH, LQKENI. The ends were cut back, 2 bases at V and 6 bases at J, with 11 bases in the middle. The CDR3 has 14 residues. For the CDR3, the DNA is TGTGCCAGCTCACCATTGGGGTCTTCCAATGAGCAGTTCTTC. It translates to CASSPLGSSNEQFF. Filled out from reference TRBV18 and TRBJ2-1, the complete variable domain reads NAGVMQNPRHLVRRRGQEARLRCSPMKGHSHVYWYRQLPEEGLKFMVYLQKENIIDESGMPKERFSAEFPKEGPSILRIQQVVRGDSAAYFCASSPLGSSNEQFFGPGTRLTVL.

This chain uses TRBV28 with TRBJ1-5; D remains ambiguous. Germline V gene data show CDR1 as MDHEN and CDR2 as SYDVKM. V lost 5 bases, J lost 0 bases, and 14 bases lay in between. The CDR3 totals 16 residues. The CDR3 DNA is TGTGCCAGCAGTCCCGTCTTGATCACTAGCAATCAGCCCCAGCATTTT. This sequence encodes CASSPVLITSNQPQHF.

This clone has a handful of counts. This chain links TRBV9 with TRBJ2-3, with 7 bases identical to TRBD2. The trim removed 4 bases at V and 1 base at J, leaving 9 bases unmatched. Germline V gene lookup returns CDR1 SGDLS and CDR2 YYNGEE. The CDR3 runs 16 residues. The CDR3 nucleotides are TGTGCCAGCAGCCCTAGGACTAGTAGGGGCACAGATACGCAGTATTTT. It yields the protein CASSPRTSRGTDTQYF.

This clone was counted a few times. The chain links TRBV11-2 to TRBJ2-1; D may be TRBD1 (6 bases). The CDR3 runs to 16 residues. The V gene's germline CDR1 is SGHAT and CDR2 FQNNGV. V lost 0 bases and J lost 6, with 15 bases in between. In DNA form, the CDR3 reads TGTGCCAGCAGCTTAGATCCCCTCCTAGGGGGCAATGAGCAGTTCTTC. Protein product: CASSLDPLLGGNEQFF.

The rearrangement uses TRBV5-5 and TRBJ1-4; D might be TRBD1 (5 bases). Trimming stripped 4 bases from V and 7 bases from J, with 20 bases between. The CDR3 spans 16 residues. CDR1 SGHKS and CDR2 YYEKEE come from the germline V gene (reference sequence). CDR3 sequence reads: CASSPKVGGRGEKLFF. The CDR3 region has the DNA TGTGCCAGCAGCCCTAAGGTGGGGGGACGCGGTGAAAAACTGTTTTTT. The entire variable domain, with the rest obtained from reference TRBV5-5 and TRBJ1-4, is as follows: DAGVTQSPTHLIKTRGQQVTLRCSPISGHKSVSWYQQVLGQGPQFIFQYYEKEERGRGNFPDRFSARQFPNYSSELNVNALLLGDSALYLCASSPKVGGRGEKLFFGSGTQLSVL.

The gene calls are TRBV15 and TRBJ1-3, with no clear D. Germline CDR1 reads LNHNV; CDR2 reads YYDKDF (reference sequence). The CDR3 has 16 amino acids. Between the trimmed V and J ends, which lost 3 bases and 0 bases, there was a span of 12 bases. The chain's CDR3 is CATSRTPGGSGNTIYF. CDR3 DNA: TGTGCCACCAGCAGGACACCCGGAGGCTCTGGAAACACCATATATTTT.

At least ten counts were recorded for this clone. This chain joins TRBV19 and TRBJ2-1; 11 bases are a match to TRBD1. The CDR3 totals 17 residues. Germline trimming cut 9 bases from V and 4 bases from J; bases unmatched to any gene: 14. Per the germline V gene, CDR1 is LNHDA and CDR2 is SQIVND (reference sequence). The CDR3 DNA follows: TGTGCCAGCTCGGGATGGCTGGGACAGGGGGGGTACAATGAGCAGTTCTTC. Protein sequence: CASSGWLGQGGYNEQFF.